This T cell receptor (beta chain) was sequenced during a study of blood T cell repertoires in COVID-19. Germline V gene lookup returns CDR1 SGHRS and CDR2 YFSETQ. CDR3 length equals 11 residues. V was clipped by 4 bases and J by 7 bases, with 8 bases between them. Per the original methods: Nucleated cell number was recorded as an estimate derived from reference gene primer amplification. Clones were sequenced by immunoSEQ multiplex PCR, and TCRdb holds only the in-frame ones, with some missing. V, J and clone size reflect that table, while D and trimming were determined from the DNA. The sample holds approximately 270,000 clones, 91% seen once. Living in 20 to 30 US areas, the participants were between roughly 18 and 95 years of age. Cohorts were assigned according to the clinical history that participants reported. Participants classified as exposed had met a COVID-19 case within 2 weeks before study entry.

This chain uses TRBV5-1 with TRBJ1-1, with a weak D call TRBD1 (5 bases). The specimen sequenced was PBMCs or T cells enriched from blood (not recorded which). The TCR sequence derives from a man in his forties who had been exposed to COVID-19. The CDR3 loop is CASSDGGEAFF. The CDR3 DNA reads as TGCGCCAGCAGCGACGGGGGTGAAGCTTTCTTT.